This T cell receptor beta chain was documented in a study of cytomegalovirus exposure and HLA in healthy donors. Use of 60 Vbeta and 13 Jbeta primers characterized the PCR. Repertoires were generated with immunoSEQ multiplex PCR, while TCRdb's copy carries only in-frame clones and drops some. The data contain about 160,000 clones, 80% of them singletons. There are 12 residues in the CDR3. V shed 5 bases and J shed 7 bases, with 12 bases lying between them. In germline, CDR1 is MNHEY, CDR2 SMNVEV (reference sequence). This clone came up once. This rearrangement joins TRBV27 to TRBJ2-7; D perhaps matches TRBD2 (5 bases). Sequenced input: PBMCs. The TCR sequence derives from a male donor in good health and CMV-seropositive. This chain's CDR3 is CASSRTLVEQYF. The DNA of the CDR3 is TGTGCCAGCAGTAGGACTTTAGTGGAGCAGTACTTC.